The T cell receptor (beta chain) under discussion was sequenced for a study of breast tumors, draining lymph nodes, adjacent tissues (dated by TCRdb to 2016 to 2018). Some background on the complete study: The study compared TCR beta repertoires across tumor, adjacent nontumor tissue and axillary lymph nodes from breast cancer patients. The study was designed to assess the relationships and possible T-cell exchange between tumor, surrounding tissue and draining lymph node repertoires in human breast cancer.

The lymph node samples were taken from the axillary draining lymph nodes of breast cancer patients. These reads were obtained on an Illumina HiSeq 2000. Multiplex PCR amplification was used to generate the TCR beta chain libraries. The amplified TCR beta chain products were analyzed by high-throughput sequencing. In TCRdb, the public reads were trimmed at Q25 with fastp and aligned with MiXCR, with productive beta chains retained. CDR3 protein sequences are deduplicated, and each keeps its most common genes and DNA. The sample contains around 140,000 distinct CDR3 sequences, around 22% of them found a single time. The top ten constitute about 2.4% of the sample. Broader findings and caveats from the paper: The study presented the conclusion that tumor T cells originate in lymph nodes as consistent with a hypothesis, not as something directly demonstrated. Tumor and nontumor tissue repertoires were significantly more similar in luminal-like than in basal-like breast cancer. A scenario in which most tumor T cells derive from the lymph node and then expand within tumor tissue was judged to be consistent with the data. Tumor T-cell repertoires showed less diversity than lymph node repertoires and more diversity than nontumor tissue repertoires, and tumor T-cell repertoires showed preferential V and J gene usage.

This clonotype was seen many times. Its antigen is not yet known. Base qualities are not recorded, but no much larger clone differs from it by a single base. The CDR3 goes from the cysteine to the phenylalanine over 14 residues. The kept DNA is CDR3 alone, 42 bases in frame from the first base. Taken from the germline V gene (reference sequence), the CDR1 and CDR2 loops are SGHKS and YYEKEE. V and J lose 2 bases and 8 bases, and a span of 16 bases separates them. The receptor was derived from a female donor with breast cancer. Some clones in this sample may be carry-over from other donors' samples. The chain links TRBV5-5 with TRBJ1-2, and perhaps TRBD1 as D gene, on 6 matching bases. The sample consisted of axillary lymph node tissue. The DNA is TGTGCCAGCAGCTTTGTAAGGGGGGCGGGCGGCTACACCTTC. This is translated as CASSFVRGAGGYTF.